This T cell receptor beta chain was sequenced in a study of neurological immune-mediated disorders. 5'RACE employing 10-nucleotide random UMIs yielded the cDNA. MiXCR, run by TCRdb on the 5' RACE reads, gives a single entry per CDR3 protein. The sample holds roughly 39,000 distinct CDR3 sequences, 6% to 7.5% seen once. General observations from the study: In HTLV-1-associated myelopathy, TCR clonal expansion was greatest, and in multiple sclerosis it was least, below healthy controls.

This clonotype was recorded at least ten times. Its matching antigen is unknown. Volunteers attending a blood bank in Maryland, USA, served as healthy controls. Sorted libraries were derived from roughly 1 million CD4+ or CD8+ T cells. Sequencing was carried out using CD4+ T cells from blood. The clonotype was recovered from a man aged 50 to 59 in good health.

The CDR3 DNA is TGTGCCAGCAGGTCCGTAAACAATGAGCAGTTCTTC. Translated, it gives CASRSVNNEQFF. The J gene is TRBJ2-1, the V gene TRBV6-6, with D uncertain. The germline V and J ends were trimmed by 6 bases and 5 bases, with 8 bases remaining between them. The CDR3 runs 12 residues. The germline V gene has CDR1 MNHNY and CDR2 SVGAGI (reference sequence).